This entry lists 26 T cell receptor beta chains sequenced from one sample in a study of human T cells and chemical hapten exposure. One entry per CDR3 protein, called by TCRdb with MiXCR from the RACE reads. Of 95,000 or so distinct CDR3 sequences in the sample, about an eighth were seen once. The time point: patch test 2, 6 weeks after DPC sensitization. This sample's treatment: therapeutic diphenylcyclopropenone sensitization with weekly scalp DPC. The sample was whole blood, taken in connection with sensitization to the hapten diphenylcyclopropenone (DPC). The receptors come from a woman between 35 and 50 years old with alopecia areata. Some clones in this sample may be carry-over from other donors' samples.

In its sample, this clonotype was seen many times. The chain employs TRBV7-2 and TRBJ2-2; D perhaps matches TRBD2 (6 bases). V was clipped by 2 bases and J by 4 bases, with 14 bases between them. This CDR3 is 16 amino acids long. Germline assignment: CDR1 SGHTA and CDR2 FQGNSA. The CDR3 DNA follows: TGTGCCAGCAGCTTATTGGGGCAGGGAGGCACCGGGGAGCTGTTTTTT. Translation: CASSLLGQGGTGELFF.

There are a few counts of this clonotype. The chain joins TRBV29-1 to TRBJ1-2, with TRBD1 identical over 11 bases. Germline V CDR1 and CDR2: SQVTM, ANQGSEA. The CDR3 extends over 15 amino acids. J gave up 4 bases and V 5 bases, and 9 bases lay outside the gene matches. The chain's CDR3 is CSVTPWDRGTYGYTF. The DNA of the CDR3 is TGCAGCGTTACCCCCTGGGACAGGGGGACCTATGGCTACACCTTC.

The CDR3 loop is CASSTGTGTSTDTQYF. DNA for the CDR3: TGTGCCAGCAGCACCGGGACAGGGACTAGCACAGATACGCAGTATTTT. The V gene is TRBV11-2, the J gene TRBJ2-3; 9 positions agree with TRBD1. The CDR3 is 16 amino acids. The J segment lost 0 bases and the V segment lost 5 bases, leaving 6 bases of the junction unmatched. Germline assignment: CDR1 SGHAT and CDR2 FQNNGV.

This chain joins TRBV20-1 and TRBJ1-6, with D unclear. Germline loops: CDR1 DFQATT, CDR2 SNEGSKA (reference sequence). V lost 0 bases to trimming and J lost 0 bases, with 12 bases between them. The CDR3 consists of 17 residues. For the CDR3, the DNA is TGCAGTGCTAGAGATCCGGCGGCAGGCTCCTATAATTCACCCCTCCACTTT. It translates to CSARDPAAGSYNSPLHF.

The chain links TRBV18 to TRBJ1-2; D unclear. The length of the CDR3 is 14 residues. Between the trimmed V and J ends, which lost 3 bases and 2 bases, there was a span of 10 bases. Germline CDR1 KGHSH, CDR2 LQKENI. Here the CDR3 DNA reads TGTGCCAGCTCACCCCAGGCCAGCAACTATGGCTACACCTTC. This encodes CASSPQASNYGYTF. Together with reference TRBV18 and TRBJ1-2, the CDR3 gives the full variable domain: NAGVMQNPRHLVRRRGQEARLRCSPMKGHSHVYWYRQLPEEGLKFMVYLQKENIIDESGMPKERFSAEFPKEGPSILRIQQVVRGDSAAYFCASSPQASNYGYTFGSGTRLTVV.

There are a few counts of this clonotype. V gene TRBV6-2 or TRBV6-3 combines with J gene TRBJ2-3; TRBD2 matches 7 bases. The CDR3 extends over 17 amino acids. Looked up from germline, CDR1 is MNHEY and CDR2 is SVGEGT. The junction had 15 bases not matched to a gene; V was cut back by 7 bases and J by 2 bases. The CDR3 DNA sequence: TGTGCCAGCACTCCACCCAGCGGGACGCCAGACACAGATACGCAGTATTTT. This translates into CASTPPSGTPDTDTQYF.

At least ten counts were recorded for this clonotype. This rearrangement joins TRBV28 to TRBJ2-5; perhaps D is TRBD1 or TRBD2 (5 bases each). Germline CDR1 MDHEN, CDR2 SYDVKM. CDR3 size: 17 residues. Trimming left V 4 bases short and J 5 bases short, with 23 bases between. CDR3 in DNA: TGTGCCAGCAGTTCCGGACCCGGGACGGAGCAGATGGAGACCCAGTACTTC. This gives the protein CASSSGPGTEQMETQYF.

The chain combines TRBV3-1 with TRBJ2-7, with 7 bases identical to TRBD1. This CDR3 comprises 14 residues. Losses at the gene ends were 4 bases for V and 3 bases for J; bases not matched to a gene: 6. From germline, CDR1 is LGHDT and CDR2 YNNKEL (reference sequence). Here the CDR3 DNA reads TGTGCCAGCAGCCTCCGGGACAGCTTCTACGAGCAGTACTTC. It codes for CASSLRDSFYEQYF.

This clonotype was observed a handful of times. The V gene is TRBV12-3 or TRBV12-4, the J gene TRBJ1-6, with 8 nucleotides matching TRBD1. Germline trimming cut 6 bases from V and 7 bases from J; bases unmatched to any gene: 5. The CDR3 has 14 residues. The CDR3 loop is CASRVTGVNSPLHF. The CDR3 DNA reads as TGTGCCAGCAGAGTGACAGGGGTGAATTCACCCCTCCACTTT.

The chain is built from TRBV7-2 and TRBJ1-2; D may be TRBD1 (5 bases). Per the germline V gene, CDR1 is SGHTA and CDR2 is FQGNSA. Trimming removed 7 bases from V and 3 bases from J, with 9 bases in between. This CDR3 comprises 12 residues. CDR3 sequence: CASKRGDYGYTF. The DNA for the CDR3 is TGTGCCAGCAAACGGGGGGACTATGGCTACACCTTC.

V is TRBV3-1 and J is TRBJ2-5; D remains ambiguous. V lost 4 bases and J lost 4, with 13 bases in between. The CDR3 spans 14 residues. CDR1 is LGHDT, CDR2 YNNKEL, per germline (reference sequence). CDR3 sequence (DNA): TGTGCCAGCAGCCTGGCTTCCCCCAGAGAGACCCAGTACTTC. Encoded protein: CASSLASPRETQYF.

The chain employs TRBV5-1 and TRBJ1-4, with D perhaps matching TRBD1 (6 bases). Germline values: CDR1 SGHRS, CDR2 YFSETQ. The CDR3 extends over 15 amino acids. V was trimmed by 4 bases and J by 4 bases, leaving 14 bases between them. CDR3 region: CASSRMTGNNEKLFF. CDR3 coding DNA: TGCGCCAGCAGCCGAATGACAGGCAATAATGAAAAACTGTTTTTT.

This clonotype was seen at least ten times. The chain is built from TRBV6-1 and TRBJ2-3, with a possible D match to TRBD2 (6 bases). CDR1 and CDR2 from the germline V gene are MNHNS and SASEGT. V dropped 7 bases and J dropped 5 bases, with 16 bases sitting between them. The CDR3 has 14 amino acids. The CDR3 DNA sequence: TGTGCCAGCACCCCATTGATGACTAGAGATACGCAGTATTTT. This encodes CASTPLMTRDTQYF.

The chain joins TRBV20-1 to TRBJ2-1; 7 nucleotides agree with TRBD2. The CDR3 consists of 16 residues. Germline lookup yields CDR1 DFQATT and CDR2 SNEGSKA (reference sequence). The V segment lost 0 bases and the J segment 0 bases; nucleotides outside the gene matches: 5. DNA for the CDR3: TGCAGTGCTAGAGATCCAAGCGGGAACTCCTACAATGAGCAGTTCTTC. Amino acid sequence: CSARDPSGNSYNEQFF.

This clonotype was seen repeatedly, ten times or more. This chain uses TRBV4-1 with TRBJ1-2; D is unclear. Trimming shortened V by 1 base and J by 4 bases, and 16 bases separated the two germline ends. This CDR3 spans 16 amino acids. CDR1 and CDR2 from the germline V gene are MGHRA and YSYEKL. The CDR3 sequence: CASSQVFPETTYGYTF. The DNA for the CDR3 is TGCGCCAGCAGCCAAGTCTTCCCAGAAACCACCTATGGCTACACCTTC.

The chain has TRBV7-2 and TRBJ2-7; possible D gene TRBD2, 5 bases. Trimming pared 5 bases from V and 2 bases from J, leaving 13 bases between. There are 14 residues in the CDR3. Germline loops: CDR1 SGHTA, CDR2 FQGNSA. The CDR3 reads CASSPVAPPYEQYF. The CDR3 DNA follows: TGTGCCAGCAGCCCAGTAGCGCCCCCCTACGAGCAGTACTTC.

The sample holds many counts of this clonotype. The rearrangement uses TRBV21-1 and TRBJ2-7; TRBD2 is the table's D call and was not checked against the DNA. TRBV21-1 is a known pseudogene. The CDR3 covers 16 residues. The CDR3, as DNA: TGTGCCAGCAGCAAAAGGGCACCACTAGACTCCTACGAGCAGTACTTC. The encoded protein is CASSKRAPLDSYEQYF.

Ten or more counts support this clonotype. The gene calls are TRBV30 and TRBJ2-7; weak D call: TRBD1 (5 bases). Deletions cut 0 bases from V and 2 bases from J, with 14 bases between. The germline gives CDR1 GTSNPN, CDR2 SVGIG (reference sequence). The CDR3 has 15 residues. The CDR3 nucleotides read TGTGCCTGGAGTGTAAGAGGCAGGGTAGCCTACGAGCAGTACTTC. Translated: CAWSVRGRVAYEQYF.

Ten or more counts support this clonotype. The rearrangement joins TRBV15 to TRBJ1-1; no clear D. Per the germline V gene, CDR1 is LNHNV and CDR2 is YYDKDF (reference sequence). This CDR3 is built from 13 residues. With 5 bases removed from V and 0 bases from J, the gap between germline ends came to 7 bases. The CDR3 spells CATSGVMNTEAFF. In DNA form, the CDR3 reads TGTGCCACCAGCGGGGTAATGAACACTGAAGCTTTCTTT.

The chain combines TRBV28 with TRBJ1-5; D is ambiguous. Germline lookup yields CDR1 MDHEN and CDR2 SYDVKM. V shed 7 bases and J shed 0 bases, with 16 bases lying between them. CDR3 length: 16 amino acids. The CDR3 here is CASTFRAYDSNQPQHF. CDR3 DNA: TGTGCCAGCACCTTTAGGGCATACGATAGCAATCAGCCCCAGCATTTT.

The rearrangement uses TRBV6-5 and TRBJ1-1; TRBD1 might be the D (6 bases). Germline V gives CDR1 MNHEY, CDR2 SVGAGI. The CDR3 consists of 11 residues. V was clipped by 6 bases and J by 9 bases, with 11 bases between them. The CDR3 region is CASREDRKAFF. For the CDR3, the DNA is TGTGCCAGCAGAGAAGACAGGAAAGCTTTCTTT.

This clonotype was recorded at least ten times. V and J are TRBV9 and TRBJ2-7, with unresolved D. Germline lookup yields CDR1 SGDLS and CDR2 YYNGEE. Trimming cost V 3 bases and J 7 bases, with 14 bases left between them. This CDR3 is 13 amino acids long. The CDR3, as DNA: TGTGCCAGCAGCGAAGCCGTTGGCCGGGAGCAGTACTTC. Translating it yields CASSEAVGREQYF.

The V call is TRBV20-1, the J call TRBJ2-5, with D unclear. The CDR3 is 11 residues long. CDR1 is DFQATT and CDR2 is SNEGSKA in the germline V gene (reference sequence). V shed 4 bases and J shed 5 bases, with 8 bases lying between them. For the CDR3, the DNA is TGCAGTGCTATACTCCGGGAGACCCAGTACTTC. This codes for CSAILRETQYF.

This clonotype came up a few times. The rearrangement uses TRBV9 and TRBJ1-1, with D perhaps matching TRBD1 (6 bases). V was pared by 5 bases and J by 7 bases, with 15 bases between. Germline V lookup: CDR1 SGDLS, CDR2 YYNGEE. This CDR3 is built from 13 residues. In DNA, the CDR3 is TGTGCCAGCAGTGGGGTATTGGACAGTGAAGCTTTCTTT. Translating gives CASSGVLDSEAFF. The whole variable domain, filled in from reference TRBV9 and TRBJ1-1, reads DSGVTQTPKHLITATGQRVTLRCSPRSGDLSVYWYQQSLDQGLQFLIQYYNGEERAKGNILERFSAQQFPDLHSELNLSSLELGDSALYFCASSGVLDSEAFFGQGTRLTVV.

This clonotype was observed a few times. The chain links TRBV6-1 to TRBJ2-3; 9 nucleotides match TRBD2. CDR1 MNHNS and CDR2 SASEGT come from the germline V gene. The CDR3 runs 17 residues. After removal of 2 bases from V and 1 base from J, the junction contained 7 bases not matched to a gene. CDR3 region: CASSERSLAGRTDTQYF. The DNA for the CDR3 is TGTGCCAGCAGTGAAAGGTCCCTAGCGGGGCGCACAGATACGCAGTATTTT.

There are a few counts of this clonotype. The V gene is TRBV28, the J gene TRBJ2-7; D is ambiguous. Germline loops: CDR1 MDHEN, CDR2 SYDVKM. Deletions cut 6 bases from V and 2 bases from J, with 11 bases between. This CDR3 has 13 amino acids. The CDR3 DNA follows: TGTGCCAGCAGCCCACCCTGGGCCTACGAGCAGTACTTC. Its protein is CASSPPWAYEQYF. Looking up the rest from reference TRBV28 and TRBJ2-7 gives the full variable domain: DVKVTQSSRYLVKRTGEKVFLECVQDMDHENMFWYRQDPGLGLRLIYFSYDVKMKEKGDIPEGYSVSREKKERFSLILESASTNQTSMYLCASSPPWAYEQYFGPGTRLTVT.